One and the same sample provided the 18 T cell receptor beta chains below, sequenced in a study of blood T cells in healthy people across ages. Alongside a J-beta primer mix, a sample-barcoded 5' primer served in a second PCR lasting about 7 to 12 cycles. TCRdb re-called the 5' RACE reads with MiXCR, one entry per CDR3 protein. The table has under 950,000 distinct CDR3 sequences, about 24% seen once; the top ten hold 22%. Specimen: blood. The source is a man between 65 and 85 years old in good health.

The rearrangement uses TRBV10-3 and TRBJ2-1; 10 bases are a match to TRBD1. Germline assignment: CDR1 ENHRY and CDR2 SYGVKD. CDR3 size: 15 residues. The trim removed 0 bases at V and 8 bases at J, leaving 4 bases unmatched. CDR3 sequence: CAISESGQGLHEQFF. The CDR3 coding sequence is TGTGCCATCAGTGAGTCGGGACAGGGGCTCCATGAGCAGTTCTTC.

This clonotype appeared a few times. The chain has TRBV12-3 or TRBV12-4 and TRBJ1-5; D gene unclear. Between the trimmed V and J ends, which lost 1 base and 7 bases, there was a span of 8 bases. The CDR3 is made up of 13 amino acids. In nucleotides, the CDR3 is TGTGCCAGCAGTTTAGGGCAGTTGCAGCCCCAGCATTTT. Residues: CASSLGQLQPQHF.

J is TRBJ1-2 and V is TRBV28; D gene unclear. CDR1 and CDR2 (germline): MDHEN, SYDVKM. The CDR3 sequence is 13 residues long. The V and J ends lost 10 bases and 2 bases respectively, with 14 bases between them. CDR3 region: CATSTGGNYGYTF. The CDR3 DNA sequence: TGTGCCACCTCGACGGGAGGGAACTATGGCTACACCTTC.

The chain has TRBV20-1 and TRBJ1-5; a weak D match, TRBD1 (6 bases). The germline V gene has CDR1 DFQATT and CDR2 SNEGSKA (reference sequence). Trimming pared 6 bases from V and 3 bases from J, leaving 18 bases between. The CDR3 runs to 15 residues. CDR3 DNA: TGCAGTGCAACGCAGGGAGGGGGACTCAATCAGCCCCAGCATTTT. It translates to CSATQGGGLNQPQHF.

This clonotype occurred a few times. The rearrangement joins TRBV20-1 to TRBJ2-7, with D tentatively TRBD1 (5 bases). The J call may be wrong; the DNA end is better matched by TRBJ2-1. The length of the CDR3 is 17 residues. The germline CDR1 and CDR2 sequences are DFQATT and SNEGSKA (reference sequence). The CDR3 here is CSARSPGSYANNNEQFF. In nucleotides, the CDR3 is TGCAGTGCCCGAAGCCCAGGGTCGTACGCGAACAACAATGAGCAGTTCTTC.

The CDR3 here is CATSSGLAGTDTQYF. The CDR3 DNA reads as TGTGCCACCTCCTCGGGCCTAGCCGGCACAGATACGCAGTATTTT. This chain joins TRBV24-1 and TRBJ2-3; D is perhaps TRBD2 (5 bases). Looked up from germline, CDR1 is KGHDR and CDR2 is SFDVKD. Trimming took 9 bases from V and 1 from J, leaving 16 bases between them. The CDR3 consists of 15 residues.

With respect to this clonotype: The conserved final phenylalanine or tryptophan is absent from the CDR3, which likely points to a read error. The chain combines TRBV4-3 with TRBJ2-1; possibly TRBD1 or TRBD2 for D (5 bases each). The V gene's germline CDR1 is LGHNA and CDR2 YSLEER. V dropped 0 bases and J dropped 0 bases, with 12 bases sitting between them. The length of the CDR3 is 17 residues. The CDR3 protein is CASSQDGTGSSYNEQFL. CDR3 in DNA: TGCGCCAGCAGCCAAGATGGGACGGGGAGCTCCTACAATGAGCAGTTCCTC.

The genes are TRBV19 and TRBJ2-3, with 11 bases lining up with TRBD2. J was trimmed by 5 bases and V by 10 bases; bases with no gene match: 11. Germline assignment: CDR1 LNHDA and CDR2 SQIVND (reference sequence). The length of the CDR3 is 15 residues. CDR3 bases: TGTGCCACACGGACTAGCGGGTCATTCGGAGATACGCAGTATTTT. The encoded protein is CATRTSGSFGDTQYF.

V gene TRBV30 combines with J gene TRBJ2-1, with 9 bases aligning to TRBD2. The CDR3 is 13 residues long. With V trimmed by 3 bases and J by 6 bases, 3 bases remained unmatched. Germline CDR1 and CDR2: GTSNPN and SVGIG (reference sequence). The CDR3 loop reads CAWSAGGPNEQFF. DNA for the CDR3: TGTGCCTGGAGCGCGGGAGGGCCCAATGAGCAGTTCTTC.

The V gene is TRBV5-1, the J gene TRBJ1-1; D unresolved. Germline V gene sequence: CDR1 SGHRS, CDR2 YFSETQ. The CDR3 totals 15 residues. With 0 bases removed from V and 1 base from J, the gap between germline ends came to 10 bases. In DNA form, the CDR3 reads TGCGCCAGCAGCTTGGTTGCATTAGAGAACACTGAAGCTTTCTTT. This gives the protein CASSLVALENTEAFF.

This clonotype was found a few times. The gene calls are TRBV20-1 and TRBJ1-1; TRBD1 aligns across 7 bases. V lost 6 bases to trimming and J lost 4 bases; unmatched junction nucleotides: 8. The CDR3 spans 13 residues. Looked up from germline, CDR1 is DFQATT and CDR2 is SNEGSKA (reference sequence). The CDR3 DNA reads TGCAGTGCCGCAGCCCCAGGGGGCACTGAAGCTTTCTTT. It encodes CSAAAPGGTEAFF.

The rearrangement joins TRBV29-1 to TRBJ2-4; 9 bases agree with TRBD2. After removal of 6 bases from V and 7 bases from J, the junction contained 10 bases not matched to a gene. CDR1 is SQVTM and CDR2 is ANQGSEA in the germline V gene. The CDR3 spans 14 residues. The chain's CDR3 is CSVAKGLALNIQYF. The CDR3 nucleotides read TGCAGCGTAGCTAAGGGACTAGCACTGAACATTCAGTACTTC.

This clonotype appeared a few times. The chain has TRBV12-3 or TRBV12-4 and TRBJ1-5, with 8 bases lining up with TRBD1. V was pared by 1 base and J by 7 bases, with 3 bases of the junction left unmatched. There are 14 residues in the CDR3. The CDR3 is CASSLETGGQPQHF. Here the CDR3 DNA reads TGTGCCAGCAGTTTAGAAACAGGGGGGCAGCCCCAGCATTTT.

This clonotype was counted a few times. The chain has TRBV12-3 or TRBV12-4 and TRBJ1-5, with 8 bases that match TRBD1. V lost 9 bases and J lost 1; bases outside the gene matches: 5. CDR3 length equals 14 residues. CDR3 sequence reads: CASQGQGSNQPQHF. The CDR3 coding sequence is TGTGCCAGTCAAGGACAGGGCAGCAATCAGCCCCAGCATTTT.

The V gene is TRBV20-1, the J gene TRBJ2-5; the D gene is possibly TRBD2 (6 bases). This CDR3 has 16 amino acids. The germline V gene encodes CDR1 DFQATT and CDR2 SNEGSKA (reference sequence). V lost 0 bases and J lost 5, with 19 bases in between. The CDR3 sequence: CSARDLATGGWETQYF. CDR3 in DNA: TGCAGTGCTAGAGATTTGGCTACCGGGGGATGGGAGACCCAGTACTTC.

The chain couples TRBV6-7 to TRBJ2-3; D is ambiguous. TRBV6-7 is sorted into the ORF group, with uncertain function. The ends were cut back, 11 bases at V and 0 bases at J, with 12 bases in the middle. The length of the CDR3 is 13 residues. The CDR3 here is CAGSDHSTDTQYF. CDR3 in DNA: TGTGCCGGATCGGACCACAGCACAGATACGCAGTATTTT.

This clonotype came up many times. The CDR3 sequence is CSVEDVDEQYF. For the CDR3, the DNA is TGCAGCGTTGAAGATGTTGACGAGCAGTACTTC. The genes are TRBV29-1 and TRBJ2-7, with D unclear. The V gene's germline CDR1 is SQVTM and CDR2 ANQGSEA. V lost 0 bases to trimming and J lost 5 bases, with 5 bases between them. The CDR3 totals 11 residues.

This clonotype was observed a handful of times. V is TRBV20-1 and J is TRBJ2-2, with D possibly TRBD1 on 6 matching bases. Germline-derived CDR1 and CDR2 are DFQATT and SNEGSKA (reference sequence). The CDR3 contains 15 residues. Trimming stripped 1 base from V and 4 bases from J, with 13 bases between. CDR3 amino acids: CSARARRGSTGELFF. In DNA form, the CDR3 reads TGCAGTGCTAGAGCTAGAAGGGGGAGCACCGGGGAGCTGTTTTTT.